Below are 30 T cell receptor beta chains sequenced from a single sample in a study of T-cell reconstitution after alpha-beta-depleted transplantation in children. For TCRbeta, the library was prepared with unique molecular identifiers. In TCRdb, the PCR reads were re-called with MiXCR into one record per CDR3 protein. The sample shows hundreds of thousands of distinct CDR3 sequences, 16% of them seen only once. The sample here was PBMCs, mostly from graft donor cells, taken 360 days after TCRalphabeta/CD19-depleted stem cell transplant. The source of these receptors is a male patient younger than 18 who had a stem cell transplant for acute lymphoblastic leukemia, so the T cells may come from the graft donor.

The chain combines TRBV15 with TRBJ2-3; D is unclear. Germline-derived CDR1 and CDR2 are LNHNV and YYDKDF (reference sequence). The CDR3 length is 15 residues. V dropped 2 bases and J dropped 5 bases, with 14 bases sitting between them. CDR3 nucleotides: TGTGCCACCAGCAGATCTCCTTACCCTCAAGATACGCAGTATTTT. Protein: CATSRSPYPQDTQYF.

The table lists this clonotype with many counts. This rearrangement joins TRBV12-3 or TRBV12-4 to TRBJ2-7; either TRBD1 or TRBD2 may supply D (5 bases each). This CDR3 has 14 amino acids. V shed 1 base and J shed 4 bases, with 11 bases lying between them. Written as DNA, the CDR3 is TGTGCCAGCAGTTTAGTGAGAGGGGTATACGAGCAGTACTTC. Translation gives CASSLVRGVYEQYF.

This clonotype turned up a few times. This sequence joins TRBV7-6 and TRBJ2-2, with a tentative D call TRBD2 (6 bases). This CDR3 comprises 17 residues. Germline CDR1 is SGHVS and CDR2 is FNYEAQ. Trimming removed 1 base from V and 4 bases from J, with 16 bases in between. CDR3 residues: CASSLDMGGAGTGELFF. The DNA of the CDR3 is TGTGCCAGCAGCTTAGACATGGGGGGAGCTGGCACCGGGGAGCTGTTTTTT.

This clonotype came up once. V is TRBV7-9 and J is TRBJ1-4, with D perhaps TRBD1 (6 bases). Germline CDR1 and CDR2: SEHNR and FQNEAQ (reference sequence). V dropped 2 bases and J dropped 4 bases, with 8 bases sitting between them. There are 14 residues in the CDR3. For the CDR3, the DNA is TGTGCCAGCAGCTTACAGGGGATTAATGAAAAACTGTTTTTT. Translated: CASSLQGINEKLFF.

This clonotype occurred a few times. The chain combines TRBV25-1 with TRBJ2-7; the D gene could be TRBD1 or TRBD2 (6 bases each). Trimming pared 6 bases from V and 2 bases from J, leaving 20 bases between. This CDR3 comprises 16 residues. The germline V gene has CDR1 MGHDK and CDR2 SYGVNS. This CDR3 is CASSTGAQGPPYEQYF. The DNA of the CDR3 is TGTGCCAGCAGCACGGGGGCGCAGGGCCCTCCCTACGAGCAGTACTTC.

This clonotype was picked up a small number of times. Here the CDR3 reads CSAHRAIAGELFF. CDR3 DNA sequence: TGCAGTGCTCACAGGGCTATTGCCGGGGAGCTGTTTTTT. V gene TRBV20-1 combines with J gene TRBJ2-2; perhaps TRBD1 as D (6 bases). V was trimmed by 5 bases and J by 6 bases, leaving 13 bases between them. This CDR3 comprises 13 residues. Germline V gives CDR1 DFQATT, CDR2 SNEGSKA (reference sequence).

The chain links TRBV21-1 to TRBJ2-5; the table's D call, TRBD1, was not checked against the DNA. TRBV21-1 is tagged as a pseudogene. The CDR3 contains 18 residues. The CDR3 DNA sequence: TGTGCCAGCAGCATCCCTCACAGGGTGGGCATTTCGGAAGAGACCCAGTACTTC. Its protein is CASSIPHRVGISEETQYF.

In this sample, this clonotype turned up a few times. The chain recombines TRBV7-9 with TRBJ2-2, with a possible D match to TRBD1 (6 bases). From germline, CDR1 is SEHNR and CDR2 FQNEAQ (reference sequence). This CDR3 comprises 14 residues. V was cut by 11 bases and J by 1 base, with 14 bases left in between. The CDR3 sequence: CALRGPGNTGELFF. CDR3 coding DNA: TGTGCCCTCAGGGGACCTGGGAACACCGGGGAGCTGTTTTTT.

This CDR3 reads CASSDRSNTGELFF. The CDR3 nucleotides read TGTGCCAGCAGTGACAGGTCGAACACCGGGGAGCTGTTTTTT. V usage is TRBV2 and J usage is TRBJ2-2; D not resolved. Per the germline V gene, CDR1 is SNHLY and CDR2 is FYNNEI. The CDR3 loop spans 14 amino acids. Trimming stripped 3 bases from V and 0 bases from J, with 5 bases between.

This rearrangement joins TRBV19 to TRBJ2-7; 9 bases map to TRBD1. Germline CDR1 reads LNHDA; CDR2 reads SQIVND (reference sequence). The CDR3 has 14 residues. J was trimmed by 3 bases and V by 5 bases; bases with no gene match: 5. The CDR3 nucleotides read TGTGCCAGTAGTGCGACAGGGGGAGACTACGAGCAGTACTTC. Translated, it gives CASSATGGDYEQYF.

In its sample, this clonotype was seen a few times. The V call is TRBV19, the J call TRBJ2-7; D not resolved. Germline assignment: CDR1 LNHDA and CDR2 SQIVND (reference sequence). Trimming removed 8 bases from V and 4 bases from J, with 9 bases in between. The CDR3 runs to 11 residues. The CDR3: CASGQNYEQYF. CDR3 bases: TGTGCCAGTGGTCAGAATTACGAGCAGTACTTC.

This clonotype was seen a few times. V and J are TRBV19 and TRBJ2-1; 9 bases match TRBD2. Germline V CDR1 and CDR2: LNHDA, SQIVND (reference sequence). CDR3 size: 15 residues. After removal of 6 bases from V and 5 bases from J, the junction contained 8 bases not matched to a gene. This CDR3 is CASSHTLAGNNEQFF. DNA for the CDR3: TGTGCCAGTAGCCATACCCTAGCGGGGAACAATGAGCAGTTCTTC.

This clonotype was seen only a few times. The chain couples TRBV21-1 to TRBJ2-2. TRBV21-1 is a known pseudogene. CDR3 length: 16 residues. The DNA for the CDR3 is TGTGCCAGCAGCAAAGGGGAATGTGGGGACACCGGGGAGCTGTTTTTT. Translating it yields CASSKGECGDTGELFF.

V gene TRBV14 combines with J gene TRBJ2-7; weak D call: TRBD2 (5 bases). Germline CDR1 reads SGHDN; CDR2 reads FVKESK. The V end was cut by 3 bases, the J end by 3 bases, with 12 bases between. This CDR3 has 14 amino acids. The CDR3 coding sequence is TGTGCCAGCAGCCATCGGGGTGTACACTACGAGCAGTACTTC. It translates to CASSHRGVHYEQYF.

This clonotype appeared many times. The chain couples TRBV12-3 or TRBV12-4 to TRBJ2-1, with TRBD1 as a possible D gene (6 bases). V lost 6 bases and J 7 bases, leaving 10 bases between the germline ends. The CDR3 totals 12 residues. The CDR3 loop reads CASSPGQNEQFF. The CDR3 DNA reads TGTGCCAGCAGCCCGGGACAAAATGAGCAGTTCTTC.

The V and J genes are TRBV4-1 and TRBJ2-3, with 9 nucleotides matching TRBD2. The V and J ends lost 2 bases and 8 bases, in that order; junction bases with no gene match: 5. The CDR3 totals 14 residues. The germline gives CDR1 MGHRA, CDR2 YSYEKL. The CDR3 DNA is TGCGCCAGCAGCCAAATAATTAGCGGGAGTACGCAGTATTTT. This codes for CASSQIISGSTQYF.

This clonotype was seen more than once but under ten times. In DNA, the CDR3 is TGTGCCAGCAGCCAAGGTGACCTTCCAGGCGAGCAGTACTTC. Translating it yields CASSQGDLPGEQYF. The rearrangement joins TRBV3-1 to TRBJ2-7, with unresolved D. The V gene's germline CDR1 is LGHDT and CDR2 YNNKEL (reference sequence). CDR3 length equals 14 residues. V shed 1 base and J shed 6 bases, with 13 bases lying between them.

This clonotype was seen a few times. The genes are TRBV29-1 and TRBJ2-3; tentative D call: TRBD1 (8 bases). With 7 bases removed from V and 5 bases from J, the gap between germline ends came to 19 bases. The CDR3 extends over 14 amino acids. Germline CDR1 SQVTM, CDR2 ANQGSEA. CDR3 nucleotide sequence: TGCAGCGCTCGGACAGGGACGGGAGGAGATACGCAGTATTTT. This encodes CSARTGTGGDTQYF.

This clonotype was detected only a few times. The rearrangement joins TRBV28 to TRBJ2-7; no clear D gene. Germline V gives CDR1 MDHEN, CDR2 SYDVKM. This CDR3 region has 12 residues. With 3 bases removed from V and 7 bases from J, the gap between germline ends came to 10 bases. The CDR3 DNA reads TGTGCCAGCAGTTTTGGGCTTGGTGAGCAGTACTTC. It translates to CASSFGLGEQYF.

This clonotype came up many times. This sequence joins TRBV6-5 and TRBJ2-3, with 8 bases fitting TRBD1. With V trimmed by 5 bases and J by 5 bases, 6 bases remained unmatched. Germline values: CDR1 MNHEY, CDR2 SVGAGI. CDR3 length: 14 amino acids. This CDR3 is CASSNTGGKDTQYF. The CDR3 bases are TGTGCCAGCAGTAATACAGGGGGTAAAGATACGCAGTATTTT.

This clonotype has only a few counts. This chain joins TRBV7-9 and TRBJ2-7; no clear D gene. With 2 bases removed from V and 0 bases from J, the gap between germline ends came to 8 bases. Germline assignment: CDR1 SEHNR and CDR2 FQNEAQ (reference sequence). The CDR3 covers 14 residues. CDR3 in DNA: TGTGCCAGCAGCTTATATCGGCACTCCTACGAGCAGTACTTC. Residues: CASSLYRHSYEQYF.

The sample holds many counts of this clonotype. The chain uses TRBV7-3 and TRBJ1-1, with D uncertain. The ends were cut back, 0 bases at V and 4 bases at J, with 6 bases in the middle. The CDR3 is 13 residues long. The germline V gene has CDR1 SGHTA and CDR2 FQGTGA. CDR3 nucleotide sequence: TGTGCCAGCAGCTTAACGGCTGGCACTGAAGCTTTCTTT. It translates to CASSLTAGTEAFF.

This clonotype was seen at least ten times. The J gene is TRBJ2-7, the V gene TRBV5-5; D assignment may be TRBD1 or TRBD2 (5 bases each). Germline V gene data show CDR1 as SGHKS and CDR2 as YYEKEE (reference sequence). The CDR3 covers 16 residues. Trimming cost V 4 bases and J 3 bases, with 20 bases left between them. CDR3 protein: CASSEFLGPAGYEQYF. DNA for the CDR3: TGTGCCAGCAGCGAATTCTTGGGACCCGCCGGCTACGAGCAGTACTTC. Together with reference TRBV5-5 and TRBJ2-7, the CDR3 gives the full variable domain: DAGVTQSPTHLIKTRGQQVTLRCSPISGHKSVSWYQQVLGQGPQFIFQYYEKEERGRGNFPDRFSARQFPNYSSELNVNALLLGDSALYLCASSEFLGPAGYEQYFGPGTRLTVT.

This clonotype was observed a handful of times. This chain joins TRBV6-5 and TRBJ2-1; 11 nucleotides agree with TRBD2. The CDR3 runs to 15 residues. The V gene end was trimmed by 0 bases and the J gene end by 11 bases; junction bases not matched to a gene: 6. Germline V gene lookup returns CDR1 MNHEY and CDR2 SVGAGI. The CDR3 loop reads CASSYSGGLAEKQFF. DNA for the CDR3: TGTGCCAGCAGTTACTCCGGGGGACTAGCGGAAAAGCAGTTCTTC.

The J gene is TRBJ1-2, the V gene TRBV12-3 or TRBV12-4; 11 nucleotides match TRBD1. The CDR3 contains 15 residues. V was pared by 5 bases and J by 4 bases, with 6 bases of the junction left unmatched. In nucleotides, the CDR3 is TGTGCCAGCAGTACCCCCGGGACAGGGGGCTATGGCTACACCTTC. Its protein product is CASSTPGTGGYGYTF.

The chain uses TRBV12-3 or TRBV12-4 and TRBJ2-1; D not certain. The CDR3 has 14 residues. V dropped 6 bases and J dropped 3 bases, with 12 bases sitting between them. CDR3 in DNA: TGTGCCAGCAGACCGTTCAGAGGCTACAATGAGCAGTTCTTC. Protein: CASRPFRGYNEQFF.

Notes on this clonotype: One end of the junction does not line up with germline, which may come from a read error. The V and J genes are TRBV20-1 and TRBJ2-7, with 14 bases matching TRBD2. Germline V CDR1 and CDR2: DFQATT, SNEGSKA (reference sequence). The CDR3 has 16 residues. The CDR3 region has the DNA TGCAGTGCTAGAGATCCCGGGACTAGCGGGAGCCTACGAGCACACTTC. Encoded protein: CSARDPGTSGSLRAHF.

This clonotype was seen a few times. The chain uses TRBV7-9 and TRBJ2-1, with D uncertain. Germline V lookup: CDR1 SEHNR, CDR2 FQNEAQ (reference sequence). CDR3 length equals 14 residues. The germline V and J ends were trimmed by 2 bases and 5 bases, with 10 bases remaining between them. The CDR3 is CASSLKRADNEQFF. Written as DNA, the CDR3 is TGTGCCAGCAGCTTAAAACGGGCTGACAATGAGCAGTTCTTC.

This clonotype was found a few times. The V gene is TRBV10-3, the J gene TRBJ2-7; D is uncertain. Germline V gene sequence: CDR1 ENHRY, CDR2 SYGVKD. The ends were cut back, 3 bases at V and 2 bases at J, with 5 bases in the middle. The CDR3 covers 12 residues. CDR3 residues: CAISDQTYEQYF. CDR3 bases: TGTGCCATCAGTGACCAAACCTACGAGCAGTACTTC.

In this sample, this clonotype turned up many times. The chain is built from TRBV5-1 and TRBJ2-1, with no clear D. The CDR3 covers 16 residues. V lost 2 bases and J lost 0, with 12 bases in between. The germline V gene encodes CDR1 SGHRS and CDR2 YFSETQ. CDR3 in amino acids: CASSFGDRSSYNEQFF. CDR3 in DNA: TGCGCCAGCAGCTTTGGTGATCGGAGCTCCTACAATGAGCAGTTCTTC.